The present T cell receptor beta chain was sequenced within a study of T cell clonality in common variable immunodeficiency (dated by TCRdb to the mid-2010s). CVID samples and control samples contributed equivalent amounts of genomic DNA as sequencing input. For every sample, a 60 bp segment covering the rearranged TCRbeta CDR3 region was amplified and then sequenced. The immunoSEQ assay, a bias-corrected multiplex PCR combined with high-throughput sequencing, was used for TCRbeta amplification. Per the original workflow: Every unique nucleotide sequence counted as a clone and was annotated with V, D and J genes, copy number and frequency. Sequences were labeled productive if in frame, and non-productive if out of frame or containing stop codons. Clonality was calculated from Shannon's entropy as previously described. The predicted amino acid sequences of productive clones were used to derive mean CDR3 Kyte-Doolittle hydropathy. The R hclust function was used to hierarchically cluster scaled V gene usage with Manhattan distance and complete linkage. Sharing of clones by CDR3 amino acid sequence was evaluated by resampling 12 repertoires per group over 100 rounds. The repertoires were searched for around 72 published EBV-specific and approximately 250 published CMV-specific TCRbeta sequences. Two CVID samples yielding fewer than 10,000 sequences were excluded from analysis, leaving 42 CVID repertoires. The source is immuneACCESS, and TCRdb retained only in-frame sequences with V and J called. Part of the clones is not carried over; for the studies checked, unresolved V genes explain less than half of this, and the remainder is unexplained. V and J calls and clone size come straight from that table; D and trimming were deduced from the DNA. The sample counts some 11,000 clones, each observed more than once. The ten largest clonotypes hold approximately 7% of the sample.

Standard criteria were used to diagnose CVID, namely serum IgG, IgA and/or IgM reduced below the normal range together with specific antibody deficiency. There were 40 to 45 subjects in the CVID group (roughly 30 male and 15 female), ranging in age from roughly 9 to 64 years, with a mean age of around 40. Both CVID patients and healthy controls were predominantly of Caucasian heritage. All CVID subjects had received replacement immunoglobulin therapy for at least one year at the time of study participation. No CVID subject was ill or taking immunomodulatory or immunosuppressive medication when blood was collected. Heparinized peripheral whole blood samples of 5 to 8 ml were collected from each donor. TCRbeta CDR3 repertoires were sequenced from genomic DNA of adults with common variable immune deficiency (CVID) and healthy adult controls. To isolate peripheral blood mononuclear cells, diluted blood was subjected to density centrifugation over Hypaque 1077 or Ficoll-Paque. Genomic DNA was obtained from unsorted mononuclear cells through either Qiagen column purification or a centrifugation-based method.

CDR1 and CDR2 are drawn from the germline V gene: MNHEY, SVGEGT. The CDR3 holds 14 amino acids from the cysteine to the phenylalanine. Part of the CDR3 DNA is given, 33 bases translated from base 1. V is reduced by 5 bases and J by 5 bases, leaving a spacing of 13 bases between them. On the study overall, not on this receptor specifically: CVID subjects shared fewer TCRbeta clones with each other than healthy controls did (p < 0.0001). Increased TCRbeta clonality was found in CVID subjects compared with healthy controls (t-test p = 0.018), with the increase being most characteristic of about a third of subjects. According to the authors, finding the cause of the higher clonality in CVID would require sequencing the repertoires of T cell subpopulations. Even though DNA input was equal, the average per sample came to 65,000 to 100,000 unique sequences for controls compared with around 32,000 for CVID samples. Correlations between repertoire features and clinical complications were limited by patient heterogeneity within the CVID cohort. CVID TCRbeta sequences were reported to have fewer deletions and N-nucleotide insertions and to lack highly modified clones with 13 or more V deletions.

As for this clone: Its binding antigen is unknown. The read comes to an end 3 residues before the CDR3 does, leaving the germline J gene to fill in the end.

The TCR was taken from a human donor with common variable immunodeficiency. Specimen: peripheral blood mononuclear cells. The chain joins TRBV6-2 or TRBV6-3 to TRBJ1-5, with the D gene not clear enough to name. The part of the CDR3 DNA that was read is TGTGCCAGCAGTCCCCTTGAACTATATCAGCCC. This codes for CASSPLELYQP. The entire CDR3 sequence reads CASSPLELYQPQHF.